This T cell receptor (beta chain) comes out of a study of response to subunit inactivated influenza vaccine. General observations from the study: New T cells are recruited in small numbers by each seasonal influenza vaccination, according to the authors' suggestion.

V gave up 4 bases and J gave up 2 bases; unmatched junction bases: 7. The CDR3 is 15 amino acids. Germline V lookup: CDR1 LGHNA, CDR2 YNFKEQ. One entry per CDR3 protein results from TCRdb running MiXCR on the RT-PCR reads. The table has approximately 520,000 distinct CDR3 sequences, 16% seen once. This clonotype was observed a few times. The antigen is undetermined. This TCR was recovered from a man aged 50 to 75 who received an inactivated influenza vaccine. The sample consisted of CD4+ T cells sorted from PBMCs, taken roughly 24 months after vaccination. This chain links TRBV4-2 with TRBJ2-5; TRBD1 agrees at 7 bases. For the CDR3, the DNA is TGTGCCAGCAGCCTTGGCCCGGGACAGCAAGAGACCCAGTACTTC. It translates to CASSLGPGQQETQYF.